This entry describes one T cell receptor beta chain. The antigen it recognizes is unknown. No qualities accompany the bases; no much larger clone lies one base away. The data derive from a study of T cell changes during pregnancy in multiple sclerosis (dated by TCRdb to the late 2010s). The study in broad terms: In women with multiple sclerosis, the researchers looked at how the T cell repertoire shifted as pregnancy progressed.

Including the terminal cysteine and phenylalanine, the CDR3 comprises 16 residues. Kept here is only the CDR3 DNA, which spans 48 bases and is read in frame from base 1. Relative to germline, V is missing 8 bases and J is missing 2 bases, with 14 bases of the junction outside any gene match. CDR1 and CDR2, looked up from the germline V gene, are KGHSH and LQKENI. The protocol used for the library was the immunoSEQ multiplex PCR assay. Drawn from immuneACCESS, this table holds only the in-frame rearrangements with V and J called that TCRdb kept. Clones are partly lost; checked studies trace under half to an unresolved V gene and leave the rest unexplained. Recorded for this sample are about 77,000 clones; around 91% of them occurred a single time. Around 2% of the sample comes from the top ten.

This sequence originates from a female donor with multiple sclerosis, enrolled in a pregnancy study. Sequenced here: peripheral blood, sampled before pregnancy. The rearrangement joined TRBV18 to TRBJ1-2, and 7 junctional nucleotides match TRBD1. Here is the DNA: TGTGCCAGCACCTTGGAACCGGACAGGCCGAACTATGGCTACACCTTC. It is translated as CASTLEPDRPNYGYTF. Extended through the reference TRBV18 and TRBJ1-2 proteins, this CDR3 yields the full variable domain: NAGVMQNPRHLVRRRGQEARLRCSPMKGHSHVYWYRQLPEEGLKFMVYLQKENIIDESGMPKERFSAEFPKEGPSILRIQQVVRGDSAAYFCASTLEPDRPNYGYTFGSGTRLTVV.